A single T cell receptor beta chain is shown here with its context. This clone's antigen is unknown. No much larger clonotype is one base removed from it; base qualities were not supplied. Including the terminal cysteine and phenylalanine, the CDR3 comprises 13 residues. The retained sequence is limited to the CDR3, 39 bases, with the frame set at the first base. V ends up 5 bases short and J 7 bases short, with an unmatched junction base count of 4. These data belong to a study of blood T cells in healthy people across ages (dated by TCRdb to about 2015). Study-wide context: Template switching captured roughly one uniquely barcoded TCR beta cDNA molecule per two T cells in model experiments. Age-related changes in TCR beta repertoire diversity were measured in the study by deep sequencing normalized with unique cDNA molecular identifiers. Four age groups were formed from the donors: young (average approximately 16 years), middle-aged (just under 40), aged (62) and long-lived (around 82). Using the same blood draw, the study looked at two additional independent replicas of 1 million unique cDNA reads for two donors, one aged 18 to 30 and the other aged 80 or older.

The library was obtained by 5' RACE. The instrument was an Illumina HiSeq 2500. The second PCR ran for about 7 to 11 cycles and used a J-beta primer mix along with a sample-barcoded 5' primer. A template-switch 5' adaptor carrying 12 random nucleotides introduced a unique molecular identifier onto each TCR beta cDNA molecule. At least 3 million CDR3-containing paired-end reads were obtained from each sample. All of the RNA was converted into first-strand cDNA using the Mint cDNA synthesis kit, with a TRBC-specific oligonucleotide serving as the primer. Following uracil-DNA glycosylase treatment, a first 18-cycle PCR with universal primers M1SS and BC2_uni_R was performed on all cDNA. From the authors' description of their analysis: For normalization, 1 million high-quality reads were randomly selected from each sample, with every read carrying a distinct molecular identifier. Reads sharing molecular identifiers were discarded rather than binned into consensus sequences. MiTCR, run with a Q25 quality threshold and the strictest error-elimination algorithm, handled CDR3 identification, clonotype clustering and error correction. A nonparametric unseen species model with Euler transformation was used to estimate a lower bound on total TCR beta diversity. TCRdb reanalyzed the raw reads on its own, using fastp at Q25 for trimming and MiXCR for clone calling, and kept in-frame beta chains. Entries are consolidated by CDR3 protein sequence, retaining the most common genes and DNA. TCRdb's processing, not the authors', yielded these V and J calls. This sample has more than 450,000 distinct CDR3 sequences in its table, and about a quarter of those were observed once. Over 3.5% of the sample belongs to the ten largest clones.

Broad study findings and their caveats: Because donor CMV infection status was unknown, age-related changes in expanded clonotypes were potentially confounded. Bulk unsorted PBMC profiling prevented conclusive comparison of naive and antigen-experienced compartments. Observed TCR beta diversity correlated strongly with the percentage of naive T cells measured by flow cytometry. The long-lived group showed more naive CD4+ T cells, fewer expanded clones and increased TCR diversity than the aged group, suggesting age selection. As age increased, observed TCR beta diversity per million T cells dropped in a roughly linear way, and a significant reduction was already evident by age approximately 40. Total diversity estimates from one million sequenced T cells were considered lower bounds and underestimates.

The donors were around 39 Caucasian individuals from Russia, aged roughly 6 to 90 years, who were systemically healthy. Each donor gave ten milliliters of peripheral blood, collected into EDTA-treated Vacutainer tubes. PBMCs were isolated by Ficoll-Paque density-gradient centrifugation, with at least 6 million obtained per sample. Trizol reagent was used to extract total RNA from PBMCs, with at least 5 micrograms per sample. For every donor, flow cytometry on a PBMC aliquot measured the percentage of naive CD45RAhigh/CD27high T cells. Another study also made use of these data, one on T cells of mothers and their children. The second source states: Donors were nine systemically healthy Caucasian individuals: three mothers and their six children. cDNA synthesis used all of the extracted RNA, with around 1.6 ug of RNA in each 15 ul reaction. In the second PCR, the M1S primer introduced both the sample barcodes and 2-4 random nucleotides. Over 8 million TCR beta CDR3 reads were obtained for each mother, and 2.5 million to 3.5 million reads were obtained for each child. Thymic selection shapes the output of TCR recombination in a similar way in related and unrelated pairs, and inherited differences have a minor effect. Related mother-child pairs always showed normalized repertoire overlap that was slightly higher than in unrelated mother-child pairs, though the difference was never significant. No persistent microchimeric T cell clones were found, with a detection sensitivity of around 100 clones per million clonotypes. The study used deep NGS to compare TCR beta repertoires of mothers and children, seeking features distinguishing related mother-child pairs from unrelated individuals. On average, the children were roughly 10 +/- 4 years old, while the mothers were around 40 +/- 4 years old. Libraries were sequenced on Illumina HiSeq 2000 with 100+100 nt paired-end reads after adapter ligation with NEBNext reagents. Mother and child libraries were prepared a month apart and sequenced in separate runs to prevent cross-contamination. Between about 500,000 and 2,100,000 distinct TCR beta clonotypes were identified per donor. Naive TCR beta clonotypes were estimated from low-frequency clonotypes matched to each donor's FACS-determined naive share, without sorting.

The chain couples TRBV12-3 or TRBV12-4 to TRBJ2-2; 7 bases in the middle match TRBD2. Sequencing input: blood. The receptor was derived from a boy between 2 and 10 years old in good health. The CDR3 is CASSTLAGGELFF. The sequence in DNA is TGTGCCAGCAGTACCTTAGCGGGCGGGGAGCTGTTTTTT.